What follows are 6 T cell receptor beta chains derived from one specimen sequenced in a study of cytomegalovirus exposure and HLA in healthy donors. Researchers ran the PCR with 60 Vbeta and 13 Jbeta primers. Profiling relied on immunoSEQ multiplex PCR, and the TCRdb table lists in-frame clones only, not all of them. The table lists 210,000 or so clones, 60% to 85% of them singletons, with roughly a sixth in the top ten. The sequenced sample was PBMCs. These TCRs come from a man in his forties in good health and CMV-seronegative.

This clone was counted a single time. The V call is TRBV27, the J call TRBJ1-2; 10 bases fit TRBD1. The CDR3 runs 15 residues. Germline trimming cut 6 bases from V and 1 base from J; bases unmatched to any gene: 5. Per germline, CDR1 MNHEY and CDR2 SMNVEV (reference sequence). The CDR3 loop is CASRRTGGSNYGYTF. The CDR3 bases are TGTGCCAGCAGGAGGACAGGGGGGAGTAACTATGGCTACACCTTC.

The CDR3 DNA follows: TGTGCCAGTAGTGCAATGATGCAGGGGGCAACCGGGGAGCTGTTTTTT. This sequence encodes CASSAMMQGATGELFF. The rearrangement uses TRBV19 and TRBJ2-2; 8 bases align to TRBD1. Trimming at V came to 5 bases and at J to 5 bases, leaving 10 bases not matched to a gene. CDR1 LNHDA and CDR2 SQIVND come from the germline V gene (reference sequence). The CDR3 is made up of 16 amino acids.

This clone was observed a single time. The V gene is TRBV28, the J gene TRBJ1-1, with D tentatively TRBD1 (5 bases). The CDR3 contains 16 residues. The V end was cut by 6 bases, the J end by 8 bases, with 25 bases between. In germline, CDR1 is MDHEN, CDR2 SYDVKM. The CDR3 nucleotides read TGTGCCAGCAGACTAGGGCGGTTCGGGGGTTGGACGGAAGCTTTCTTT. Translated: CASRLGRFGGWTEAFF.

This clone was picked up one time. The V call is TRBV5-1, the J call TRBJ1-2, with a weak D call TRBD1 (6 bases). Germline assignment: CDR1 SGHRS and CDR2 YFSETQ. V lost 0 bases and J 6 bases, leaving 15 bases between the germline ends. The CDR3 extends over 15 amino acids. CDR3 sequence (DNA): TGCGCCAGCAGCTTGGTGGAGGGGGGGTTTGATGGCTACACCTTC. Translating it yields CASSLVEGGFDGYTF. The full variable domain, in which reference TRBV5-1 and TRBJ1-2 provide the parts outside the CDR3, is KAGVTQTPRYLIKTRGQQVTLSCSPISGHRSVSWYQQTPGQGLQFLFEYFSETQRNKGNFPGRFSGRQFSNSRSEMNVSTLELGDSALYLCASSLVEGGFDGYTFGSGTRLTVV.

This clone was picked up a small number of times. The V gene is TRBV10-3, the J gene TRBJ2-5; 8 positions agree with TRBD2. J gave up 2 bases and V 5 bases, and 13 bases lay outside the gene matches. This CDR3 is 17 amino acids long. Germline CDR1 and CDR2: ENHRY and SYGVKD. CDR3 loop: CAISSSSGGREQETQYF. The DNA of the CDR3 is TGTGCCATCAGTTCCTCGTCGGGAGGGCGGGAGCAAGAGACCCAGTACTTC.

The CDR3 DNA follows: TGTGCCAGCAGTCTGACAGGGGGCTATGGCTACACCTTC. This codes for CASSLTGGYGYTF. J is TRBJ1-2 and V is TRBV7-3; 9 nucleotides match TRBD1. Germline trimming cut 6 bases from V and 4 bases from J; bases unmatched to any gene: 3. This CDR3 has 13 amino acids. Per germline, CDR1 SGHTA and CDR2 FQGTGA.